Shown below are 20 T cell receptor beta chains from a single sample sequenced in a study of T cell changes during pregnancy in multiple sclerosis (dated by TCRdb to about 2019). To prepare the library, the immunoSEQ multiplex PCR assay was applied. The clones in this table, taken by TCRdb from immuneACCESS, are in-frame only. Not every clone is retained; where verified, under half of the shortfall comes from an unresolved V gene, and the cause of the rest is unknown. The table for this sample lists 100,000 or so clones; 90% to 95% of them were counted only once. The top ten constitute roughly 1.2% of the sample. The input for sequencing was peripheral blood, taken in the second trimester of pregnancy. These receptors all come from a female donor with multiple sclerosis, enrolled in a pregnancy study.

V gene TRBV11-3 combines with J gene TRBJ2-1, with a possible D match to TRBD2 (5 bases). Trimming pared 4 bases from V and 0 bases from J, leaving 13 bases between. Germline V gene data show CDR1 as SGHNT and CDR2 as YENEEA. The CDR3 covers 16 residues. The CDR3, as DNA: TGTGCCAGCAGCTCCGAGTCACGGGGCTCCTACAATGAGCAGTTCTTC. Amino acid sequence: CASSSESRGSYNEQFF.

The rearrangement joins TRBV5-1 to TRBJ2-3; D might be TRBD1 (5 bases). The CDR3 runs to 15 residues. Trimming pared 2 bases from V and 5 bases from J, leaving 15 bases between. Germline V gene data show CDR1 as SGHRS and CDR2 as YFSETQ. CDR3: CASSFSPSGLDTQYF. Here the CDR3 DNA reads TGCGCCAGCAGCTTTTCCCCGTCAGGGCTAGATACGCAGTATTTT.

The DNA for the CDR3 is TGTGCCAGCAGCATAACAGGGAGCACTGAAGCTTTCTTT. This encodes CASSITGSTEAFF. This chain joins TRBV28 and TRBJ1-1, with D maybe TRBD1 (6 bases). Germline CDR1 is MDHEN and CDR2 is SYDVKM. Trimming pared 6 bases from V and 4 bases from J, leaving 12 bases between. This CDR3 region has 13 residues.

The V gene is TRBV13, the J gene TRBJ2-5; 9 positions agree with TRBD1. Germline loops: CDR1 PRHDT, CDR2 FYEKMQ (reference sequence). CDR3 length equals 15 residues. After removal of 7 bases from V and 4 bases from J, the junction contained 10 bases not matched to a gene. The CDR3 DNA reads TGTGCCAGCAACACCCGCCGACAGGGGGGAGAGACCCAGTACTTC. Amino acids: CASNTRRQGGETQYF. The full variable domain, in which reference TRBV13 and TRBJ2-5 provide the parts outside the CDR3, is AAGVIQSPRHLIKEKRETATLKCYPIPRHDTVYWYQQGPGQDPQFLISFYEKMQSDKGSIPDRFSAQQFSDYHSELNMSSLELGDSALYFCASNTRRQGGETQYFGPGTRLLVL.

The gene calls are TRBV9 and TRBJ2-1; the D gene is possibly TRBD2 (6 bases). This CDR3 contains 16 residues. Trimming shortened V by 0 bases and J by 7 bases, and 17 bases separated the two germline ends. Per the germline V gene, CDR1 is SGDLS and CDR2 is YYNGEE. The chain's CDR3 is CASSVVGSQYSNEQFF. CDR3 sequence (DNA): TGTGCCAGCAGCGTAGTCGGGAGCCAGTATAGTAATGAGCAGTTCTTC.

The CDR3 loop is CASSLRVNEKLFF. CDR3 bases: TGTGCCAGCAGCCTACGAGTTAATGAAAAACTGTTTTTT. This chain connects TRBV27 to TRBJ1-4; no firm D call. Germline V gives CDR1 MNHEY, CDR2 SMNVEV (reference sequence). CDR3 length: 13 residues. V lost 6 bases, J lost 4 bases, and 9 bases lay in between.

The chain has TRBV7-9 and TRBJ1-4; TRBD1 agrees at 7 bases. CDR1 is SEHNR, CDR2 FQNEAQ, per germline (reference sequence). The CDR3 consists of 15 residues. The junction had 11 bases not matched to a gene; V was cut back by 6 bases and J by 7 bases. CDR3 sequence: CASSLDRDSPEKLFF. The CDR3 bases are TGTGCCAGCAGTTTGGACCGGGACAGCCCTGAAAAACTGTTTTTT.

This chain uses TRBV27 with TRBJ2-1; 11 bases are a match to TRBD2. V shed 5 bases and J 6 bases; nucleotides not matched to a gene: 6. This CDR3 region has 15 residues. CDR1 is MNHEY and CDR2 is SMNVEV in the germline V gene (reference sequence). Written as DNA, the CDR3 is TGTGCCAGCAGTATGACTAGCGGGACAACCAATGAGCAGTTCTTC. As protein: CASSMTSGTTNEQFF.

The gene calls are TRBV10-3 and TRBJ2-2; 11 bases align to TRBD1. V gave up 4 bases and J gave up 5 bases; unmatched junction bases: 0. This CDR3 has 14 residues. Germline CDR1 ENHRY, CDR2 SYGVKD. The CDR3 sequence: CAISGDRGTGELFF. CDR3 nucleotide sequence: TGTGCCATCAGTGGGGACAGGGGGACCGGGGAGCTGTTTTTT.

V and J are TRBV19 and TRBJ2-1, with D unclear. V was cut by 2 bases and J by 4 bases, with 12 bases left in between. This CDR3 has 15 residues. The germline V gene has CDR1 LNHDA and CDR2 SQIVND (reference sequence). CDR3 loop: CASSISRIPYNEQFF. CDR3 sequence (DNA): TGTGCCAGTAGTATATCCAGAATTCCATACAATGAGCAGTTCTTC. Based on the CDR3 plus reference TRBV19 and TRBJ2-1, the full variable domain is DGGITQSPKYLFRKEGQNVTLSCEQNLNHDAMYWYRQDPGQGLRLIYYSQIVNDFQKGDIAEGYSVSREKKESFPLTVTSAQKNPTAFYLCASSISRIPYNEQFFGPGTRLTVL.

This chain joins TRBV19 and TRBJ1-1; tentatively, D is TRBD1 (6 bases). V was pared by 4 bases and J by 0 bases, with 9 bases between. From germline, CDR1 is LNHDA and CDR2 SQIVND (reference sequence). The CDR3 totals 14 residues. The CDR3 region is CASSKDSMNTEAFF. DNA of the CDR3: TGTGCCAGTAGTAAGGACAGTATGAACACTGAAGCTTTCTTT.

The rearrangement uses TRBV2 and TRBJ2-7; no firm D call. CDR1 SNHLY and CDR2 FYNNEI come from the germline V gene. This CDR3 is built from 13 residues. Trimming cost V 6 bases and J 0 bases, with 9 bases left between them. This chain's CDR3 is CASRLSPSYEQYF. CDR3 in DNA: TGTGCCAGCAGACTGAGCCCCTCCTACGAGCAGTACTTC.

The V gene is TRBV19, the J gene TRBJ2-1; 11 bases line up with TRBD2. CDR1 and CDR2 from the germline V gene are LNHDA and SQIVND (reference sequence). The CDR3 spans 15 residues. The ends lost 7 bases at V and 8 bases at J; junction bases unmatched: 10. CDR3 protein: CASTLLAGDRHEQFF. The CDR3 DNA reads TGTGCCAGTACCCTACTAGCGGGAGATCGCCATGAGCAGTTCTTC.

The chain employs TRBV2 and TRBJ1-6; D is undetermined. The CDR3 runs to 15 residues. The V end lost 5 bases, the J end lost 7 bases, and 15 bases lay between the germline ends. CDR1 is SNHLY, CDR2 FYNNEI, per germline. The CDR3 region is CASSSRGSQNSPLHF. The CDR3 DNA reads TGTGCCAGCAGTTCCCGCGGCAGCCAGAATTCACCCCTCCACTTT.

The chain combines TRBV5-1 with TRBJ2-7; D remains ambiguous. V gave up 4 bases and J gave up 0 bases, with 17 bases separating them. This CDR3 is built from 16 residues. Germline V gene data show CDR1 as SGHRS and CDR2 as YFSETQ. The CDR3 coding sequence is TGCGCCAGCAGCCCCACAGTTGGCGTAAGCTCCTACGAGCAGTACTTC. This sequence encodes CASSPTVGVSSYEQYF.

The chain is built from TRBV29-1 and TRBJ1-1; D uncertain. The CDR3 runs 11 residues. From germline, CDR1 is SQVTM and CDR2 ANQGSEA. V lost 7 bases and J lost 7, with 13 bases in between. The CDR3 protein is CSGRVRGEAFF. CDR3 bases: TGCAGCGGTCGGGTCCGTGGTGAAGCTTTCTTT. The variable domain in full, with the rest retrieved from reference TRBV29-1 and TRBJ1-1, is SAVISQKPSRDICQRGTSLTIQCQVDSQVTMMFWYRQQPGQSLTLIATANQGSEATYESGFVIDKFPISRPNLTFSTLTVSNMSPEDSSIYLCSGRVRGEAFFGQGTRLTVV.

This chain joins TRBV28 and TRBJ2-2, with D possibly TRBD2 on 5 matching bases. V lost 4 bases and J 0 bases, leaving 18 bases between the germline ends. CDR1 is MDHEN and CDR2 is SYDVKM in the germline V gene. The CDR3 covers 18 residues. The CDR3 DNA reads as TGTGCCAGCAGTTCTACGTTCGGGATCGGGGCGAACACCGGGGAGCTGTTTTTT. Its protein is CASSSTFGIGANTGELFF.

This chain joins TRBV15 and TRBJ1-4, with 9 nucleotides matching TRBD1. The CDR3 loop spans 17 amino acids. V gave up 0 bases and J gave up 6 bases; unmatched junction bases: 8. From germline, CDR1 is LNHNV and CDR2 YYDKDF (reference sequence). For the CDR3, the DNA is TGTGCCACCAGCAGAGACCCCTTAGGGACAGGGCATGAAAAACTGTTTTTT. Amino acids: CATSRDPLGTGHEKLFF. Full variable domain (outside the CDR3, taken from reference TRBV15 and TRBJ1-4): DAMVIQNPRYQVTQFGKPVTLSCSQTLNHNVMYWYQQKSSQAPKLLFHYYDKDFNNEADTPDNFQSRRPNTSFCFLDIRSPGLGDTAMYLCATSRDPLGTGHEKLFFGSGTQLSVL.

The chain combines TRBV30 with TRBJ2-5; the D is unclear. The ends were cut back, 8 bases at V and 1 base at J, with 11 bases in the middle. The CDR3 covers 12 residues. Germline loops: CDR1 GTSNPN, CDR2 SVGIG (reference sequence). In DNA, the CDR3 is TGTGCCGGGCGAGACGGCCAAGAGACCCAGTACTTC. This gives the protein CAGRDGQETQYF. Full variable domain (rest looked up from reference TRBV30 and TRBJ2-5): SQTIHQWPATLVQPVGSPLSLECTVEGTSNPNLYWYRQAAGRGLQLLFYSVGIGQISSEVPQNLSASRPQDRQFILSSKKLLLSDSGFYLCAGRDGQETQYFGPGTRLLVL.

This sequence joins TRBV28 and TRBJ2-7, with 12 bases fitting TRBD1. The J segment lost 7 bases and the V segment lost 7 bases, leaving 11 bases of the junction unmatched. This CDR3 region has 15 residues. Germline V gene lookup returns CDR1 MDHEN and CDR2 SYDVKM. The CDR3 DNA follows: TGTGCCAGCACCTCACTGGGACAGGGGGCGGAGGAGCAGTACTTC. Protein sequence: CASTSLGQGAEEQYF. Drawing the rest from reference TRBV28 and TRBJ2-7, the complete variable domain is DVKVTQSSRYLVKRTGEKVFLECVQDMDHENMFWYRQDPGLGLRLIYFSYDVKMKEKGDIPEGYSVSREKKERFSLILESASTNQTSMYLCASTSLGQGAEEQYFGPGTRLTVT.